This T cell receptor beta chain originates from a study of T cells in Graves' hyperthyroidism and ophthalmopathy. Study in general: Peripheral blood was obtained at initial diagnosis, preceding any treatment. General observations from the study: Most expanded thyroid clonotypes above 0.001 recurred in blood.

It was RNA transcripts that yielded the amplified TCR beta CDR3 regions. The HTBI primer set was used in a first-round RT-PCR of the TCR CDR3. MiXCR was run by TCRdb on the multiplex PCR reads, yielding one entry per CDR3 protein. The sample lists about 550,000 distinct CDR3 sequences, around 21% occurring once. Stable hyperthyroidism: no ophthalmopathy progression over 18 months of follow-up. Exclusion criteria comprised uncontrolled infection, other autoimmune disease, pregnancy or lactation. V lost 8 bases, J lost 2 bases, and 13 bases lay in between. The CDR3 runs 13 residues. To note about this clonotype: The antigen remains undetermined.

Material: blood. The rearrangement joins TRBV12-3 or TRBV12-4 to TRBJ2-7; D gene unclear. The source is a man aged 18 to 30 with Graves' hyperthyroidism. CDR3 loop: CASCLWAPYEQYF. CDR3 nucleotides: TGTGCCAGCTGCCTATGGGCCCCCTACGAGCAGTACTTC.